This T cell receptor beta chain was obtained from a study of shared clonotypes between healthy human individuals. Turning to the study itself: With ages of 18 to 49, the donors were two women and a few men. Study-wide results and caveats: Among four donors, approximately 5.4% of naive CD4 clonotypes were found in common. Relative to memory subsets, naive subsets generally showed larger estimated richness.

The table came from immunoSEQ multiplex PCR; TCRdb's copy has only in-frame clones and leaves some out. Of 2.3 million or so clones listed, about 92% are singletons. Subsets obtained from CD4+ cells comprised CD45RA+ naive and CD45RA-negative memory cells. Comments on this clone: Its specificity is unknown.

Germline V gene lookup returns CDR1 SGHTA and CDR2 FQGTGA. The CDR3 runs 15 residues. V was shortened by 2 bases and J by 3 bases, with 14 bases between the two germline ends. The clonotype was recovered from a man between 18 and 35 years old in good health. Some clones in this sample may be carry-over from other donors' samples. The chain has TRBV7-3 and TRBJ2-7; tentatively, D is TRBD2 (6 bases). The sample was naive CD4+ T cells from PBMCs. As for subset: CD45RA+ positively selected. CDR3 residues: CASSLQGGTGYEQYF. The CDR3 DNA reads TGTGCCAGCAGCTTACAGGGAGGCACTGGCTACGAGCAGTACTTC.